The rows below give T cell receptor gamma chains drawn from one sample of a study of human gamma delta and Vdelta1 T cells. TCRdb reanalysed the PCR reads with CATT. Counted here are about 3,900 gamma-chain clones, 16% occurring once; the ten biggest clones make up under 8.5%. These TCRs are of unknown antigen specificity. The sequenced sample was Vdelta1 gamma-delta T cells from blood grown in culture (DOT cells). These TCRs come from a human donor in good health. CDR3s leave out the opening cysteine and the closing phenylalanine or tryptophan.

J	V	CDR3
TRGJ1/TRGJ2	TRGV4	ATWVTYYKKL
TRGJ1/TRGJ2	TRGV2	ATWDGPGLEKL
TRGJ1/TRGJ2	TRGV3	ATWDILSGYYKKL
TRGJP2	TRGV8	ATWESFVDWIKT
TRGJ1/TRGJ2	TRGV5	ATWDRPGNYYKKL
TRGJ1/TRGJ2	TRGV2	ATWDGRYYKKL
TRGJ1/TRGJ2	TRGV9	ALWEVTYKKL
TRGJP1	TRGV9	ALWEINTAGWFKI
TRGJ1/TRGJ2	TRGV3	ATWDMDKNYYKKL
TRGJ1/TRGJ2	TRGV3	ATWLYYKKL
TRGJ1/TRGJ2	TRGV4	ATWDLGWGLSYKKL
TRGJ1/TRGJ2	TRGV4	ATWDGSSFHKKL
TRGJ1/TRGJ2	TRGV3	ATWDRLTPYYKKL
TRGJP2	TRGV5	ATWDRPSDWIKT
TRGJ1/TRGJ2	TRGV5	ATWDPLSRSYYKKL
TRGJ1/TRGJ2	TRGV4	ATWDGLT
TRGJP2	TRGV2	ATWAKSSDWIKT
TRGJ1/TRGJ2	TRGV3	ATWDRRIYYKKL
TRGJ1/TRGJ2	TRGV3	ATWAHYYKKL
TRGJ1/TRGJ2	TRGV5	ATWVRIKNYYKKL
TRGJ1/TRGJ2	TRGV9	ALWEPWFLYYKKL
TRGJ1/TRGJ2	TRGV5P	ATWTRTGKL
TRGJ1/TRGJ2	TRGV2	ATWDVGKKL
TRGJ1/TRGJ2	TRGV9	ALWEVQGKL
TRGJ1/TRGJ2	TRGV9	ALWEIQSNYYKKL
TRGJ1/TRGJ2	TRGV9	ALWEADPYYKKL
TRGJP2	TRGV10	AAWELRGIKT
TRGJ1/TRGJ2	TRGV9	ALWEVYYYKKL
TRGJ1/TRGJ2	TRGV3	ATWDILFQKL
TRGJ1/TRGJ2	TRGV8	ATWDRPNFYYKKL
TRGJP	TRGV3	ATWDPVIQELGKKIKV
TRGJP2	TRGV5	ATWDTLYSDWIKT
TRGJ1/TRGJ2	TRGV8	ATWDGAYKKL
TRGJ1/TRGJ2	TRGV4	ATWQAYYKKL
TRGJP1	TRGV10	AAWDPTPNTTGWFKI
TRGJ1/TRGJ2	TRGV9	ALWEVCYKKL
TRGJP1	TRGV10	AAWDYNITGWFKI
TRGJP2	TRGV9	ALWEVLKT
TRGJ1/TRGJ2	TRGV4	ATWDGPRGYYKKL
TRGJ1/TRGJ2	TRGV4	ATWDGLVVWDKKL
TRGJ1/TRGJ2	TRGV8	ATWANPGNYYKKL
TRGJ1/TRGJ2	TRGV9	ALWEVHRFYYKKL
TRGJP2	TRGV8	ATWDISDWIKT
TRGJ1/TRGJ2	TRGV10	AAWDYRYKKL
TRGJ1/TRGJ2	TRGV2	ATWGANYYKKL